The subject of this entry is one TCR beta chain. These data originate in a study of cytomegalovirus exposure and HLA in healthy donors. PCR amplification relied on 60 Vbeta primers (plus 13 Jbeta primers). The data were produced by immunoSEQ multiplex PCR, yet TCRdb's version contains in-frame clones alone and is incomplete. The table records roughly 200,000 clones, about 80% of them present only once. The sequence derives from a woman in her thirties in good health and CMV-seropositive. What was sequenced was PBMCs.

CDR3 nucleotides: TGTGCCAGCAGCGTAACAGGGGGGGACTATGGCTACACCTTC. Translation gives CASSVTGGDYGYTF. The chain combines TRBV9 with TRBJ1-2; 8 bases agree with TRBD1. This CDR3 is 14 amino acids long. Germline V lookup: CDR1 SGDLS, CDR2 YYNGEE. V was clipped by 1 base and J by 3 bases; unmatched bases: 2.